This T cell receptor (beta chain) was identified during a study of siplizumab effects on memory and regulatory T cells. Germline loops: CDR1 SGDLS, CDR2 YYNGEE. The CDR3 length is 13 residues. Sequenced by immunoSEQ multiplex PCR; TCRdb stores in-frame clones only, minus some. The sample lists about 120,000 clones, roughly 94% occurring once. This receptor was taken from a human donor in good health. V usage is TRBV9 and J usage is TRBJ2-3; TRBD2 matches 12 bases. The sequenced sample was non-Treg CD4+ T cells sorted from blood. CDR3 sequence reads: CASSGRAGDTQYF. The CDR3 bases are TGTGCGTCTAGCGGGAGGGCGGGGGATACGCAGTATTTT.